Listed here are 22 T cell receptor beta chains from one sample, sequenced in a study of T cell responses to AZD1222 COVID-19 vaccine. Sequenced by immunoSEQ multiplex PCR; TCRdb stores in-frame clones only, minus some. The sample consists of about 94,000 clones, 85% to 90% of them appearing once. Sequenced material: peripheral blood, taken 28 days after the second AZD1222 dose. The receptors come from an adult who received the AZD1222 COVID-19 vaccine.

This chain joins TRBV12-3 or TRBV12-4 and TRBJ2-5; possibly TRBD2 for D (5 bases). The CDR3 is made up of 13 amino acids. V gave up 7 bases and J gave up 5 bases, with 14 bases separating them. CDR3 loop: CASTLGMSETQYF. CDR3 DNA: TGTGCCAGCACCCTCGGGATGTCGGAGACCCAGTACTTC.

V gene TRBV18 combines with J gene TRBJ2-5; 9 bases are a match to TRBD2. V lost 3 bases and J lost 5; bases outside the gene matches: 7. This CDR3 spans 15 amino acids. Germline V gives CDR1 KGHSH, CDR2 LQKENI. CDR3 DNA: TGTGCCAGCTCACCTACCGGGACTAGCAGGGAGACCCAGTACTTC. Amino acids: CASSPTGTSRETQYF.

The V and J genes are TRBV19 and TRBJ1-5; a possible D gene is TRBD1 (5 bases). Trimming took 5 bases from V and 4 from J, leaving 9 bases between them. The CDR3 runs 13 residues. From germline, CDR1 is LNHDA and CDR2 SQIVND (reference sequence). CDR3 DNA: TGTGCCAGTAGTCAGGGAGGAAATCAGCCCCAGCATTTT. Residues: CASSQGGNQPQHF. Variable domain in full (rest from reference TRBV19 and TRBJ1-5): DGGITQSPKYLFRKEGQNVTLSCEQNLNHDAMYWYRQDPGQGLRLIYYSQIVNDFQKGDIAEGYSVSREKKESFPLTVTSAQKNPTAFYLCASSQGGNQPQHFGDGTRLSIL.

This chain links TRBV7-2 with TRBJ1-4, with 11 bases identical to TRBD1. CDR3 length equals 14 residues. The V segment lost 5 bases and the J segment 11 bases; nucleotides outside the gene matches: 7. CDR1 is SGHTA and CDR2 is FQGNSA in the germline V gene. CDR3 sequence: CASSLDRGQRKLFF. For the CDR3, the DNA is TGTGCCAGCAGCCTGGACAGGGGGCAAAGGAAACTGTTTTTT.

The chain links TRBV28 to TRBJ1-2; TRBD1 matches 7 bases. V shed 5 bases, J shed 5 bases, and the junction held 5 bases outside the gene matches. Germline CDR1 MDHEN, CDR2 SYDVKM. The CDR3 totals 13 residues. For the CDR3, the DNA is TGTGCCAGCAGTGTGGGGACAGCTTATGGCTACACCTTC. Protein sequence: CASSVGTAYGYTF.

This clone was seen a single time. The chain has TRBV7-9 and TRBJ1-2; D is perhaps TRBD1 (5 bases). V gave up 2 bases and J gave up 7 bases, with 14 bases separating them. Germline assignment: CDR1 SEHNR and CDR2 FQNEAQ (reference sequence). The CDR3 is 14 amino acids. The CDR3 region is CASSLIRGGSGYTF. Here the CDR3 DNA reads TGTGCCAGCAGCTTAATCCGGGGGGGTAGTGGCTACACCTTC.

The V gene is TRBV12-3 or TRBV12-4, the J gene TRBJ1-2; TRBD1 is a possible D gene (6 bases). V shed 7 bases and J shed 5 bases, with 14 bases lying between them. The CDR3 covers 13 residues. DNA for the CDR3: TGTGCCAGCATCTCAACAGGGACTTATGGCTACACCTTC. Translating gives CASISTGTYGYTF.

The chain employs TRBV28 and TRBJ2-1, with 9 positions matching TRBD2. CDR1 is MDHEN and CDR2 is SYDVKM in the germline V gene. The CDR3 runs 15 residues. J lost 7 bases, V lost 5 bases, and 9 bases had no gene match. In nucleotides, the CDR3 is TGTGCCAGCAGTGCCATGGGACTAGCCGAGAATGAGCAGTTCTTC. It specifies CASSAMGLAENEQFF. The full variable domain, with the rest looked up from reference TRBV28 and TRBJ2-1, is DVKVTQSSRYLVKRTGEKVFLECVQDMDHENMFWYRQDPGLGLRLIYFSYDVKMKEKGDIPEGYSVSREKKERFSLILESASTNQTSMYLCASSAMGLAENEQFFGPGTRLTVL.

CDR3 nucleotide sequence: TGCGCCAGCAGTGCGTACTTGAGCACAGATACGCAGTATTTT. Translating gives CASSAYLSTDTQYF. The rearrangement links TRBV10-2 to TRBJ2-3; D not resolved. Germline V lookup: CDR1 WSHSY, CDR2 SAAADI. V was cut by 4 bases and J by 0 bases, with 8 bases left in between. This CDR3 is built from 14 residues.

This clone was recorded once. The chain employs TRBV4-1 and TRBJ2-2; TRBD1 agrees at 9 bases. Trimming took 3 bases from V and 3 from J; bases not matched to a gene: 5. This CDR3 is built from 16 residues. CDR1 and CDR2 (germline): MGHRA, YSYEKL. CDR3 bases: TGCGCCAGCAGCCAGTACAGGGGGCGCGACACCGGGGAGCTGTTTTTT. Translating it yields CASSQYRGRDTGELFF.

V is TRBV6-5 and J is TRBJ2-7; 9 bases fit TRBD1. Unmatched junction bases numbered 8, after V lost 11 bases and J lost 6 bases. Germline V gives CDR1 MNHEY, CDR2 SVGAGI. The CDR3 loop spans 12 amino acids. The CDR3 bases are TGTGCCTTGTCCCGGGACAGGGTCGAGCAGTACTTC. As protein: CALSRDRVEQYF.

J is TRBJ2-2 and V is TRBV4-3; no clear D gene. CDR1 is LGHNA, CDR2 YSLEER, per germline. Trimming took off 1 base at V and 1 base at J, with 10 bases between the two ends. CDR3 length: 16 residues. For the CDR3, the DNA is TGCGCCAGCAGCCAAGGGATCAGACGGAACACCGGGGAGCTGTTTTTT. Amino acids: CASSQGIRRNTGELFF.

CDR3 amino acids: CASSSGHPSNQPQHF. DNA of the CDR3: TGTGCCAGCAGTTCGGGACACCCGAGCAATCAGCCCCAGCATTTT. The chain joins TRBV27 to TRBJ1-5, with TRBD1 as a possible D gene (6 bases). Looked up from germline, CDR1 is MNHEY and CDR2 is SMNVEV (reference sequence). With 4 bases removed from V and 1 base from J, the gap between germline ends came to 11 bases. The CDR3 runs to 15 residues.

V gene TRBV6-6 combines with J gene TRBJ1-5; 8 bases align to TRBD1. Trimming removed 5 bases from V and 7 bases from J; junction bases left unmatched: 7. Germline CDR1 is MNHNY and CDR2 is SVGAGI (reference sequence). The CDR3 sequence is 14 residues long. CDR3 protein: CASSKTGEGQPQHF. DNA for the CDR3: TGTGCCAGCAGTAAGACAGGGGAGGGCCAGCCCCAGCATTTT.

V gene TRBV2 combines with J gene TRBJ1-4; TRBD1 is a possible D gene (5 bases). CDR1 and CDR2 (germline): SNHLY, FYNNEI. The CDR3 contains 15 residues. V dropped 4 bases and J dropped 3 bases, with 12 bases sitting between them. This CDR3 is CASSVNGGANEKLFF. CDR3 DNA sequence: TGTGCCAGCAGTGTTAACGGGGGGGCTAATGAAAAACTGTTTTTT.

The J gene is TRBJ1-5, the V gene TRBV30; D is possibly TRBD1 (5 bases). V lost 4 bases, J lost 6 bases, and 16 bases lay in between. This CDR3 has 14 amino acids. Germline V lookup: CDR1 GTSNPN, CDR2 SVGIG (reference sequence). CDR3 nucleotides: TGTGCCTGGACTCGATCGGGGGTAAGTCAGCCCCAGCATTTT. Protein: CAWTRSGVSQPQHF.

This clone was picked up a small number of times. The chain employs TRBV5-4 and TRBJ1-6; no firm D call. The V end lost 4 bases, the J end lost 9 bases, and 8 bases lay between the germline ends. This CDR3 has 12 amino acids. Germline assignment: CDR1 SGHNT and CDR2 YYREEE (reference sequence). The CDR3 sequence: CASSMDFSPLHF. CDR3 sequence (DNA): TGTGCCAGCAGCATGGACTTTTCACCCCTCCACTTT.

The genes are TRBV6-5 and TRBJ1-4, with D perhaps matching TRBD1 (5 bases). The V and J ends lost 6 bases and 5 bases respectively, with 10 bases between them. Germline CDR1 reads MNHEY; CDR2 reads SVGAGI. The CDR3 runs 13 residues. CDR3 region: CASRNRGNEKLFF. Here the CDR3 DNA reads TGTGCCAGCAGGAATAGGGGAAATGAAAAACTGTTTTTT.

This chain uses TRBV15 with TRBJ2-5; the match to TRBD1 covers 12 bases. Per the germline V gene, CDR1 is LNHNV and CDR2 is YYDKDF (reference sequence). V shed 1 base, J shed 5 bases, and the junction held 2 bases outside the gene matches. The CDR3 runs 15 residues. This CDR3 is CATSRAGQGAETQYF. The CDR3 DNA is TGTGCCACCAGCAGAGCGGGACAGGGGGCTGAGACCCAGTACTTC.

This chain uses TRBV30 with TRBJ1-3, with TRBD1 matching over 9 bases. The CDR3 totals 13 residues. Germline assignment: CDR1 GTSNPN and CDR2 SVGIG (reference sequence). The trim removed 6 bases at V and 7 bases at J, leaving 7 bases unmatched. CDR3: CACHRDRVNTIYF. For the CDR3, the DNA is TGTGCCTGCCACCGGGACAGGGTGAACACCATATATTTT.

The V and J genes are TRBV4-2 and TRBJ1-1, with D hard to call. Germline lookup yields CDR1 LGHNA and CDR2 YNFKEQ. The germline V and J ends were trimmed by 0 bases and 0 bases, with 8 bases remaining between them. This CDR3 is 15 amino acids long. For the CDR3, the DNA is TGTGCCAGCAGCCAAGAAGAGATGATGAACACTGAAGCTTTCTTT. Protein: CASSQEEMMNTEAFF.

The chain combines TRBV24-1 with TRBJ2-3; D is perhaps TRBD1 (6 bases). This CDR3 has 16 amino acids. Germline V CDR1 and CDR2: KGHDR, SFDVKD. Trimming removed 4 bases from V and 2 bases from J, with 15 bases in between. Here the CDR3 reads CATSDYGTSFTDTQYF. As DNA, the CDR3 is TGTGCCACCAGTGACTACGGGACATCGTTCACAGATACGCAGTATTTT.